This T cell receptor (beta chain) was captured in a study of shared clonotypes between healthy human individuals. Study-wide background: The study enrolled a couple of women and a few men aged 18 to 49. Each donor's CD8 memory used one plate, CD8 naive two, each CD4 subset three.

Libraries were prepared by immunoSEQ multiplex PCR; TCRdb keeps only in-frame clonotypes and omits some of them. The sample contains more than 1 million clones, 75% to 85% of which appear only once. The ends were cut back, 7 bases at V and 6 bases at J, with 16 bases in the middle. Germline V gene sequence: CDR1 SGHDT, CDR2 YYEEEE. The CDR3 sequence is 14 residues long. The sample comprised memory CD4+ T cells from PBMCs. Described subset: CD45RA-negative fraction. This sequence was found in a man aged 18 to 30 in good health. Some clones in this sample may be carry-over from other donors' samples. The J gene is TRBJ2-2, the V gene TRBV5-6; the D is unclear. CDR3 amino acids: CASYSRHLAGELFF. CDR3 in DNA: TGTGCCAGCTACAGTCGACATCTCGCCGGGGAGCTGTTTTTT.